The clone carrying this T cell receptor (beta chain) was detected many times. Its cognate antigen is unknown. Uncontrolled infection, other autoimmune disease, pregnancy or lactation barred patients from enrollment. The diagnoses drew upon clinical symptoms, serum thyroxine and TRAb, thyroid ultrasound and orbital computed tomography. Drawn at first hyperthyroidism diagnosis, the blood sample preceded any ophthalmopathy symptoms. The data stem from a study of T cells in Graves' hyperthyroidism and ophthalmopathy. The CDR3 runs 13 residues. The germline V gene has CDR1 LNHNV and CDR2 YYDKDF (reference sequence). Trimming left V 1 base short and J 3 bases short, with 4 bases between. Notes on the study in general: Most expanded thyroid clonotypes above 0.001 recurred in blood.

Amplification of TCR beta CDR3 regions used RNA as the template. The study used the HTBI primer set for a first-round RT-PCR of the TCR CDR3. From the multiplex PCR reads, TCRdb called clonotypes with MiXCR, one entry per CDR3 protein. The sample lists around 250,000 distinct CDR3 sequences; roughly 14% were seen once. Material for sequencing was blood. The V call is TRBV15, the J call TRBJ2-1, with D uncertain. The origin of this receptor is a woman aged 40 to 50 with Graves' hyperthyroidism that later progressed to Graves' ophthalmopathy. The CDR3 sequence is CATSRAIYNEQFF. The CDR3 nucleotides are TGTGCCACCAGCAGAGCCATCTACAATGAGCAGTTCTTC.